Shown below are 15 T cell receptor beta chains from a single sample sequenced in a study of blood T cell repertoires in COVID-19. Method: immunoSEQ multiplex PCR; TCRdb's copy keeps in-frame clones and lacks some. This table has some 100,000 clones, 85% to 90% appearing once. Sample: peripheral blood. The receptors shown here come from a human donor in a cohort sampled during active COVID-19.

V and J are TRBV5-1 and TRBJ2-2; 10 bases align to TRBD1. V trimming: 0 bases; J trimming: 6 bases; junction bases outside the gene matches: 8. The CDR3 has 17 amino acids. Germline assignment: CDR1 SGHRS and CDR2 YFSETQ. Here the CDR3 DNA reads TGCGCCAGCAGCTTGGGGGACTGGGACAGGGGCCCCGGGGAGCTGTTTTTT. Protein sequence: CASSLGDWDRGPGELFF. Looking up the rest from reference TRBV5-1 and TRBJ2-2 gives the full variable domain: KAGVTQTPRYLIKTRGQQVTLSCSPISGHRSVSWYQQTPGQGLQFLFEYFSETQRNKGNFPGRFSGRQFSNSRSEMNVSTLELGDSALYLCASSLGDWDRGPGELFFGEGSRLTVL.

This chain uses TRBV10-3 with TRBJ1-1; D is possibly TRBD1 (5 bases). Germline CDR1 and CDR2: ENHRY and SYGVKD. The CDR3 sequence is 11 residues long. V lost 3 bases to trimming and J lost 7 bases, with 6 bases between them. CDR3 region: CAISEGHEAFF. The CDR3 nucleotides are TGTGCCATCAGTGAAGGACATGAAGCTTTCTTT.

This clone occurred once. The V call is TRBV15, the J call TRBJ2-1; 10 bases agree with TRBD2. This CDR3 has 20 residues. Germline CDR1 and CDR2: LNHNV and YYDKDF (reference sequence). Losses at the gene ends were 1 base for V and 0 bases for J; bases not matched to a gene: 12. The CDR3 loop reads CATSRVVPSGSDSSYNEQFF. CDR3 DNA sequence: TGTGCCACCAGCAGAGTAGTTCCTAGCGGGAGTGATAGCTCCTACAATGAGCAGTTCTTC.

The chain couples TRBV5-1 to TRBJ2-7; D gene ambiguous. Trimming took 4 bases from V and 6 from J, leaving 17 bases between them. Per the germline V gene, CDR1 is SGHRS and CDR2 is YFSETQ. This CDR3 region has 14 residues. CDR3 protein: CASSPPPPSREQYF. CDR3 nucleotide sequence: TGCGCCAGCAGCCCCCCACCACCCAGTCGCGAGCAGTACTTC. The variable domain in full, completed from reference TRBV5-1 and TRBJ2-7, reads KAGVTQTPRYLIKTRGQQVTLSCSPISGHRSVSWYQQTPGQGLQFLFEYFSETQRNKGNFPGRFSGRQFSNSRSEMNVSTLELGDSALYLCASSPPPPSREQYFGPGTRLTVT.

The V call is TRBV4-1, the J call TRBJ1-2; tentatively, D is TRBD1 (5 bases). The CDR3 has 14 residues. Deletions cut 3 bases from V and 0 bases from J, with 8 bases between. Germline CDR1 is MGHRA and CDR2 is YSYEKL. The CDR3 bases are TGCGCCAGCAGCCAGGCGACAGCTAACTATGGCTACACCTTC. This codes for CASSQATANYGYTF.

The rearrangement joins TRBV12-3 or TRBV12-4 to TRBJ2-1; D not resolved. The CDR3 consists of 11 residues. The V end lost 5 bases, the J end lost 15 bases, and 14 bases lay between the germline ends. In DNA form, the CDR3 reads TGTGCCAGCAGTGGCGGTTTGGATACGTTCTTC. Residues: CASSGGLDTFF.

This clone was observed once. V usage is TRBV3-1 (or the pseudogene TRBV3-2) and J usage is TRBJ2-6; 8 bases are a match to TRBD1. After removal of 4 bases from V and 0 bases from J, the junction contained 5 bases not matched to a gene. Germline V gene lookup returns CDR1 LGHDT and CDR2 YNNKEL (reference sequence). This CDR3 has 17 amino acids. DNA of the CDR3: TGTGCCAGCAGCCCCAGGGACAGGAGCTCTGGGGCCAACGTCCTGACTTTC. Translating gives CASSPRDRSSGANVLTF.

The rearrangement joins TRBV12-5 to TRBJ2-1; D is undetermined. The CDR3 is 12 amino acids. Germline CDR1 and CDR2: LGHNT and FRNRAP. Trimming took 1 base from V and 10 from J, leaving 8 bases between them. CDR3 amino acids: CASGLAQREQFF. The CDR3 nucleotides read TGTGCTAGTGGTTTGGCCCAGAGGGAGCAGTTCTTC.

The chain combines TRBV7-9 with TRBJ2-7, with D possibly TRBD1 on 6 matching bases. Trimming shortened V by 5 bases and J by 4 bases, and 15 bases separated the two germline ends. The CDR3 spans 14 residues. Germline CDR1 SEHNR, CDR2 FQNEAQ (reference sequence). DNA of the CDR3: TGTGCCAGCAGCCGACCGGAACAGGGTTACGAGCAGTACTTC. Its translation: CASSRPEQGYEQYF.

The V and J genes are TRBV7-2 and TRBJ2-5; D gene ambiguous. This CDR3 contains 14 residues. Germline CDR1 reads SGHTA; CDR2 reads FQGNSA. Trimming stripped 0 bases from V and 2 bases from J, with 7 bases between. DNA of the CDR3: TGTGCCAGCAGCTTAGCCAGATTGCAAGAGACCCAGTACTTC. It specifies CASSLARLQETQYF.

This sequence joins TRBV18 and TRBJ1-4; D perhaps matches TRBD1 (6 bases). Between the trimmed V and J ends, which lost 3 bases and 0 bases, there was a span of 14 bases. This CDR3 comprises 17 residues. CDR1 KGHSH and CDR2 LQKENI come from the germline V gene. In nucleotides, the CDR3 is TGTGCCAGCTCACCGAGGGGGTTCGGTACAACTAATGAAAAACTGTTTTTT. It codes for CASSPRGFGTTNEKLFF.

A single count supports this clone. V is TRBV11-2 and J is TRBJ2-7; 8 nucleotides align to TRBD2. The germline gives CDR1 SGHAT, CDR2 FQNNGV. Losses at the gene ends were 5 bases for V and 2 bases for J; bases not matched to a gene: 5. CDR3 length: 14 amino acids. CDR3 protein: CASSERERTYEQYF. DNA of the CDR3: TGTGCCAGCAGCGAGCGGGAGCGTACCTACGAGCAGTACTTC.

This clone has only one observation. The rearrangement uses TRBV6-5 and TRBJ1-2; D is undetermined. The CDR3 is 13 residues long. V gave up 8 bases and J gave up 4 bases, with 14 bases separating them. Germline CDR1 MNHEY, CDR2 SVGAGI. The CDR3 protein is CASRTTEFYGYTF. The DNA for the CDR3 is TGTGCCAGCCGGACTACAGAGTTCTATGGCTACACCTTC.

V is TRBV6-5 and J is TRBJ1-4, with D perhaps matching TRBD1 (5 bases). V shed 6 bases and J shed 7 bases, with 18 bases lying between them. This CDR3 region has 15 residues. Per the germline V gene, CDR1 is MNHEY and CDR2 is SVGAGI. The CDR3 protein is CASSQQGAFSEKLFF. In DNA, the CDR3 is TGTGCCAGCAGCCAACAAGGGGCTTTTAGTGAAAAACTGTTTTTT.

The chain employs TRBV9 and TRBJ1-2; tentatively, D is TRBD1 (5 bases). This CDR3 contains 17 residues. The V and J ends lost 0 bases and 4 bases respectively, with 19 bases between them. CDR1 SGDLS and CDR2 YYNGEE come from the germline V gene. The CDR3 protein is CASSVADSIPSAYGYTF. The CDR3 DNA follows: TGTGCCAGCAGCGTAGCAGACAGCATCCCCTCTGCCTATGGCTACACCTTC.